This TCR beta chain emerged from a study of cytomegalovirus exposure and HLA in healthy donors. A note on this clone: The antigen is unknown.

Study-wide findings and caveats: Accurate HLA-A and HLA-B prediction from TCR beta sequences was reported for most subjects.

The PCR contained 60 Vbeta and 13 Jbeta primers. Clones were sequenced by immunoSEQ multiplex PCR, and TCRdb holds only the in-frame ones, with some missing. Of some 170,000 clones detected, 79% appear once; the ten largest clones hold 2.1%. This clonotype was sampled from a man in his forties or fifties in good health and CMV-seronegative. The specimen was PBMCs.

The CDR3 protein is CAIKRGGAAAYEQYF. The DNA of the CDR3 is TGTGCCATCAAACGGGGGGGTGCAGCGGCTTACGAGCAGTACTTC. The gene calls are TRBV6-1 and TRBJ2-7; 8 nucleotides match TRBD2. The germline gives CDR1 MNHNS, CDR2 SASEGT. The CDR3 totals 15 residues. V was pared by 10 bases and J by 4 bases, with 15 bases of the junction left unmatched.